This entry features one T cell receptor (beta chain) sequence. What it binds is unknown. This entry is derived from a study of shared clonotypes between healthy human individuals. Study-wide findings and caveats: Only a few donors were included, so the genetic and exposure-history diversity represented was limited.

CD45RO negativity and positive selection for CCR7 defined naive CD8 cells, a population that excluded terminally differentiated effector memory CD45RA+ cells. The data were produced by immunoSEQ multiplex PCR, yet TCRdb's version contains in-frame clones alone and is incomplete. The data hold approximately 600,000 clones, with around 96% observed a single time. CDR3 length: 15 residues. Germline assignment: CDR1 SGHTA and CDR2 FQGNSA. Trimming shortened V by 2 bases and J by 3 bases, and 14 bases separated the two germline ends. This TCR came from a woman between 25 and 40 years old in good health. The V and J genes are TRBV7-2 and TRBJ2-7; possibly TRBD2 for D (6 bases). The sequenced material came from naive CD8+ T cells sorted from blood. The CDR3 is CASSLRSEGGYEQYF. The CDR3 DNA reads TGTGCCAGCAGCTTAAGATCGGAGGGTGGCTACGAGCAGTACTTC.